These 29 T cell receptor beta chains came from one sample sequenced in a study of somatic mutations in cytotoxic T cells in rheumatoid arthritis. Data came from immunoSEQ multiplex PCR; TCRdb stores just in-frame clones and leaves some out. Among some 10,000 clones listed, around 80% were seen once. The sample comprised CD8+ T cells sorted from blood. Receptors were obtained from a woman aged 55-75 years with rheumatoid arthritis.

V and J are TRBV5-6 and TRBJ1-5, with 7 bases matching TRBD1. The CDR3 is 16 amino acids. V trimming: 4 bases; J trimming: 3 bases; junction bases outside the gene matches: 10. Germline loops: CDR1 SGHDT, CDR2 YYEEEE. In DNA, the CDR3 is TGTGCCAGCAGCGTAATGGGGGACAGAAACAATCAGCCCCAGCATTTT. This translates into CASSVMGDRNNQPQHF.

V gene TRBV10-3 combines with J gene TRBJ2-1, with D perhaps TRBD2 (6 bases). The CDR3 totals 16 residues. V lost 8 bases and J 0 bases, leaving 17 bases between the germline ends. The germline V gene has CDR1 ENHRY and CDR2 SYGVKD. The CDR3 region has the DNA TGTGCCATCTCATTAGGGCGGGAAGGCTCCTACAATGAGCAGTTCTTC. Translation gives CAISLGREGSYNEQFF.

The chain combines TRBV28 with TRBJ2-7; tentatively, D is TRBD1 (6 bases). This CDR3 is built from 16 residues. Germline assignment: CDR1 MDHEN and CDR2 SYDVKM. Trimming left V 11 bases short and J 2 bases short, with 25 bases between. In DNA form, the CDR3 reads TGTGCCTGCAACCGTCGGACAGTTAGAGGCACCTACGAGCAGTACTTC. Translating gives CACNRRTVRGTYEQYF.

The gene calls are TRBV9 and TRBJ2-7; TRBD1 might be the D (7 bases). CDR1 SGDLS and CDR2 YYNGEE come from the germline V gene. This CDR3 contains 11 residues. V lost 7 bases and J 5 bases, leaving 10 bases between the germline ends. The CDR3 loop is CASSGGHEQYF. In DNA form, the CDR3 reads TGTGCCAGCTCAGGGGGGCACGAGCAGTACTTC.

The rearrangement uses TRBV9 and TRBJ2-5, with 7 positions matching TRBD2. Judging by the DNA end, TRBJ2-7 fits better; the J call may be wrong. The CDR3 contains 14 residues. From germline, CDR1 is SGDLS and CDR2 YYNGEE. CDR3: CASSVLAGNYEQYF. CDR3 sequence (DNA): TGTGCCAGCAGCGTGTTAGCGGGCAACTACGAGCAGTACTTC.

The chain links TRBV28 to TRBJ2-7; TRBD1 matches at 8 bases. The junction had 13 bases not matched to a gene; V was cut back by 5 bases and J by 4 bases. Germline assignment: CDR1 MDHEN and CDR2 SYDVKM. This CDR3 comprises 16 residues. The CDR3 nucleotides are TGTGCCAGCAGTACGAGCAGGGGGCGCGGTTTATACGAGCAGTACTTC. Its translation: CASSTSRGRGLYEQYF.

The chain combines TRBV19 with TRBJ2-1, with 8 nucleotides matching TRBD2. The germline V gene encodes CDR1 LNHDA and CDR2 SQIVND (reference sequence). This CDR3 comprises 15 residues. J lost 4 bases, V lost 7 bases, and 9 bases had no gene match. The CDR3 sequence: CASTPAPSGYNEQFF. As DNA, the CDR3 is TGTGCCAGTACCCCAGCCCCTAGCGGGTACAATGAGCAGTTCTTC.

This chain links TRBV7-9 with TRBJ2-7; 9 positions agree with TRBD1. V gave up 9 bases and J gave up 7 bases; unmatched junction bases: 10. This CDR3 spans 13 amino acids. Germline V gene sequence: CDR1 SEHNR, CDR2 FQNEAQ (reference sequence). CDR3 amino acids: CASRPGTGQEQYF. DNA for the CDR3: TGTGCCAGTCGTCCGGGGACAGGGCAGGAGCAGTACTTC.

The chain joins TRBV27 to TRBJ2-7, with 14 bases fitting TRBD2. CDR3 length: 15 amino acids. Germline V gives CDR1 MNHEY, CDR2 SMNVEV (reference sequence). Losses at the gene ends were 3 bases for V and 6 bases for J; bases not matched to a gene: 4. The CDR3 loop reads CASSFKGLAGVEQYF. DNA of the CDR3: TGTGCCAGCAGTTTCAAGGGACTAGCGGGAGTCGAGCAGTACTTC.

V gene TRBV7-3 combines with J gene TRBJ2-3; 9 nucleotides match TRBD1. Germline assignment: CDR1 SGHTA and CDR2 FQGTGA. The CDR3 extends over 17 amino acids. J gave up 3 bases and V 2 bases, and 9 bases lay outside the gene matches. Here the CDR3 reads CASSLGWGQGLTDTQYF. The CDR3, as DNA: TGTGCCAGCAGCTTAGGCTGGGGACAGGGATTGACAGATACGCAGTATTTT.

In DNA form, the CDR3 reads TGCGCCAGCAGCCAAGGGACTAGCGGATACGAGCAGTACTTC. Protein sequence: CASSQGTSGYEQYF. The chain employs TRBV4-3 and TRBJ2-7, with 10 bases aligning to TRBD2. Germline trimming cut 1 base from V and 4 bases from J; bases unmatched to any gene: 1. This CDR3 contains 14 residues. The germline CDR1 and CDR2 sequences are LGHNA and YSLEER.

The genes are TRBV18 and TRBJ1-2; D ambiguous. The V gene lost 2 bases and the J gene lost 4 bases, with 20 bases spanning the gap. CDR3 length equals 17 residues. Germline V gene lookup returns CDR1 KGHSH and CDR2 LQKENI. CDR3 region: CASSPWRQNDTGYGYTF. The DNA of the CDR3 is TGTGCCAGCTCACCATGGAGGCAGAACGACACGGGCTATGGCTACACCTTC.

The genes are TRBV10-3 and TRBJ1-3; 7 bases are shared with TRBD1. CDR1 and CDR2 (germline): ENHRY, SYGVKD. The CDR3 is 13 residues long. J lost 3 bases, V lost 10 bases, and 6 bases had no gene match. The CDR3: CATYGTDGNTIYF. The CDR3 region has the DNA TGTGCCACCTACGGGACAGATGGAAACACCATATATTTT.

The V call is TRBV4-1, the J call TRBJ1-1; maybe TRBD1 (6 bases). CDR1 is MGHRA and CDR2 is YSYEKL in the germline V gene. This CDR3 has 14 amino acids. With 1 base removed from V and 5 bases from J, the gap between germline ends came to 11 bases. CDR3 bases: TGCGCCAGCAGCCAAGGGACAGAGAGGACTGAAGCTTTCTTT. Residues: CASSQGTERTEAFF.

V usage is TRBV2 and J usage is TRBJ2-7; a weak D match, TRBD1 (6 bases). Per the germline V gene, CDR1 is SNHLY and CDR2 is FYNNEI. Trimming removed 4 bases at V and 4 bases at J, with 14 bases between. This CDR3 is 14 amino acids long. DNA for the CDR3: TGTGCCAGCAGTGCCCGGGGCAGGGGTTACGAGCAGTACTTC. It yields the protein CASSARGRGYEQYF.

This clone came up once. Here the CDR3 DNA reads TGTGCCAGCAGATCAGAAGCGCTCACCTCCTACAATGAGCAGTTCTTC. Translation gives CASRSEALTSYNEQFF. The chain links TRBV7-6 to TRBJ2-1; unclear D gene. V lost 6 bases, J lost 0 bases, and 15 bases lay in between. Germline V gives CDR1 SGHVS, CDR2 FNYEAQ. The CDR3 runs to 16 residues.

As DNA, the CDR3 is TGTGCCAGCTCACCACAGGAGCACTATGGCTACACCTTC. Translation: CASSPQEHYGYTF. This chain joins TRBV18 and TRBJ1-2; D call uncertain. Germline V gene sequence: CDR1 KGHSH, CDR2 LQKENI. The CDR3 consists of 13 residues. V lost 1 base and J lost 3, with 6 bases in between.

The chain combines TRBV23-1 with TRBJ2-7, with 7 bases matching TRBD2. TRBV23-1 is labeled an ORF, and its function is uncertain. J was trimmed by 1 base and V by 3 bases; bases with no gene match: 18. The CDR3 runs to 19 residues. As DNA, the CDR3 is TGCGCCAGCAGTCATCCCAGGGTCGGGGAGGGCCAAGGGTCCTACGAGCAGTACTTC. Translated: CASSHPRVGEGQGSYEQYF.

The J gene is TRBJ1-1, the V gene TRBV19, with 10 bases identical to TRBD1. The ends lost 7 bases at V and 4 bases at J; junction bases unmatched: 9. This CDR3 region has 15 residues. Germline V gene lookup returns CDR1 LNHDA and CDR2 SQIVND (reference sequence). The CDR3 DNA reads TGTGCCAGTAACCCGACAGGGGGCGCGGGCACTGAAGCTTTCTTT. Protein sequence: CASNPTGGAGTEAFF.

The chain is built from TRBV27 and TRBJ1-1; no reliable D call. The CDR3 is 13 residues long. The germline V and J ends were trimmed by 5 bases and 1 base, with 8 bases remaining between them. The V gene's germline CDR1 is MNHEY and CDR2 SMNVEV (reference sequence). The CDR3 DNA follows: TGTGCCAGCAGTCGGAGTCGGAACACTGAAGCTTTCTTT. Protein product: CASSRSRNTEAFF.

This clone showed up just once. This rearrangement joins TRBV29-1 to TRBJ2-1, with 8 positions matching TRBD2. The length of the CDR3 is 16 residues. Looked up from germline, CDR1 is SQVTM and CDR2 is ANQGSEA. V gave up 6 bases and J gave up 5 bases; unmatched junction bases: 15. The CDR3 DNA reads TGCAGCGTGGCCTCTTGGCGGGGGGACATAAACAATGAGCAGTTCTTC. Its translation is CSVASWRGDINNEQFF.

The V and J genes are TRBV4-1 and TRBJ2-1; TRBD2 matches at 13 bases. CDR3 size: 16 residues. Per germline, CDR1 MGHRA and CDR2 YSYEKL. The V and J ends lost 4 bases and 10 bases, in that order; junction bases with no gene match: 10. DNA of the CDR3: TGCGCCAGCAGCCCCTGGGGACTAGCGGGGCTATACGAGCAGTTCTTC. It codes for CASSPWGLAGLYEQFF.

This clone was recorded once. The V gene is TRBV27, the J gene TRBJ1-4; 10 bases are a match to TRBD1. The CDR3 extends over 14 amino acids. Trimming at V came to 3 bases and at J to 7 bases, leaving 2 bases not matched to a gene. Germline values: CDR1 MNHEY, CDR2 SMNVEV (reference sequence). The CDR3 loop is CASSLGTGVEKLFF. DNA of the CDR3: TGTGCCAGCAGTTTGGGGACAGGGGTTGAAAAACTGTTTTTT. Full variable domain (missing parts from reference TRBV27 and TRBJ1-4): EAQVTQNPRYLITVTGKKLTVTCSQNMNHEYMSWYRQDPGLGLRQIYYSMNVEVTDKGDVPEGYKVSRKEKRNFPLILESPSPNQTSLYFCASSLGTGVEKLFFGSGTQLSVL.

The chain's CDR3 is CASSLISNEQFF. The DNA for the CDR3 is TGTGCCAGCAGCTTAATCTCCAATGAGCAGTTCTTC. The gene calls are TRBV7-9 and TRBJ2-1; no reliable D call. Trimming cost V 2 bases and J 6 bases, with 5 bases left between them. Per germline, CDR1 SEHNR and CDR2 FQNEAQ (reference sequence). There are 12 residues in the CDR3.

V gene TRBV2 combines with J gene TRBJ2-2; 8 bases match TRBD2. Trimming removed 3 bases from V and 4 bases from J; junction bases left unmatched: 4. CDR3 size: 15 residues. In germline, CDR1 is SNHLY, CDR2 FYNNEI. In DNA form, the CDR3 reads TGTGCCAGCAGTGACCGGACTAGCCCCACCGGGGAGCTGTTTTTT. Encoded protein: CASSDRTSPTGELFF.

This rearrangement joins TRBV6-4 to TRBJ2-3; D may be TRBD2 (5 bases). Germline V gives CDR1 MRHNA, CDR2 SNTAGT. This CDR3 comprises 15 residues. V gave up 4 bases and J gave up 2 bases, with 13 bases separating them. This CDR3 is CASSGGLAHTDTQYF. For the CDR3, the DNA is TGTGCCAGCAGTGGAGGGCTAGCCCACACAGATACGCAGTATTTT.

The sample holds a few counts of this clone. The DNA of the CDR3 is TGTGCCTGGAGTCACCCAGGGTACACTGAAGCTTTCTTT. This sequence encodes CAWSHPGYTEAFF. This chain joins TRBV30 and TRBJ1-1; possible D gene TRBD1, 5 bases. V shed 2 bases and J shed 3 bases, with 10 bases lying between them. Germline assignment: CDR1 GTSNPN and CDR2 SVGIG (reference sequence). CDR3 size: 13 residues.

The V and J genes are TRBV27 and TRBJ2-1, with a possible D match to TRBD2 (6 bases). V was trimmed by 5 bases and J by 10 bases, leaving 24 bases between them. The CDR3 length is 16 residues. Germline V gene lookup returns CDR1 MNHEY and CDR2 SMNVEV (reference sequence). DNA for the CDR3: TGTGCCAGCAGTCCTCTTAGTCGGGGGTGGAAAATGGAGCAGTTCTTC. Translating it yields CASSPLSRGWKMEQFF.

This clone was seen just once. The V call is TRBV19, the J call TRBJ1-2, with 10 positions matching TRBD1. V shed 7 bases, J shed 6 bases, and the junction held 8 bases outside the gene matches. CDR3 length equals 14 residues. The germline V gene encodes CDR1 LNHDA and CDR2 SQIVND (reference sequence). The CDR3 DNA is TGTGCCAGTACCCTGGGACAGGGGTTTGATGGCTACACCTTC. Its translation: CASTLGQGFDGYTF.